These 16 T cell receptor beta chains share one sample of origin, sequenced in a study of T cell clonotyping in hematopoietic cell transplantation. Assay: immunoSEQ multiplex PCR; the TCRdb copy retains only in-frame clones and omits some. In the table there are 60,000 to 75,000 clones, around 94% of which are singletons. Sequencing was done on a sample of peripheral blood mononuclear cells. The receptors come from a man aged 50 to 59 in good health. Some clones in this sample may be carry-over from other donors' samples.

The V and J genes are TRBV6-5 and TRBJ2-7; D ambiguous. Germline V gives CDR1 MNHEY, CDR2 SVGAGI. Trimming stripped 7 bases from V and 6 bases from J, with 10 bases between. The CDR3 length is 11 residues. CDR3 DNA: TGTGCCAGCACCCGAGGCGGCGAGCAGTACTTC. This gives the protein CASTRGGEQYF.

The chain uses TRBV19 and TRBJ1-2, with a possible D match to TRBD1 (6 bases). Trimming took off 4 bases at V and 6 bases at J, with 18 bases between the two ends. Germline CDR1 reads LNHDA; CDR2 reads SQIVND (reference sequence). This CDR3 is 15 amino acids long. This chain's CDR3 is CASSTRGGSLHGYTF. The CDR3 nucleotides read TGTGCCAGTAGTACTCGCGGGGGCTCTCTTCATGGCTACACCTTC.

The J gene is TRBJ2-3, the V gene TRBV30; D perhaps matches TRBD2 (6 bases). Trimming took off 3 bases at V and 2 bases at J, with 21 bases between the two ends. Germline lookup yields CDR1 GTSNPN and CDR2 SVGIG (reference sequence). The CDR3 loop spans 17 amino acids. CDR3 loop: CAWRAEWGSGLTDTQYF. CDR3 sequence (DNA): TGTGCCTGGAGAGCGGAGTGGGGTAGCGGACTCACAGATACGCAGTATTTT. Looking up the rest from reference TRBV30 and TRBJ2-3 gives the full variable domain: SQTIHQWPATLVQPVGSPLSLECTVEGTSNPNLYWYRQAAGRGLQLLFYSVGIGQISSEVPQNLSASRPQDRQFILSSKKLLLSDSGFYLCAWRAEWGSGLTDTQYFGPGTRLTVL.

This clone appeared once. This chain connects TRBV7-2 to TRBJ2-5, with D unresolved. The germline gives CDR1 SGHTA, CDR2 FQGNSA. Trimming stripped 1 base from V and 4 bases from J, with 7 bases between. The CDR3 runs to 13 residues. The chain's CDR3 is CASSLGAAETQYF. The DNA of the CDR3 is TGTGCCAGCAGCTTAGGTGCGGCAGAGACCCAGTACTTC.

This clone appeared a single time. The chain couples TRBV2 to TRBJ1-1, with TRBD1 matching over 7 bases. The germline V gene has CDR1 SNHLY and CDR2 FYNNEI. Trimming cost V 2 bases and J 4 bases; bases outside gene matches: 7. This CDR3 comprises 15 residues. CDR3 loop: CASSEIRTGSTEAFF. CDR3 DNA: TGTGCCAGCAGTGAAATAAGGACAGGATCCACTGAAGCTTTCTTT.

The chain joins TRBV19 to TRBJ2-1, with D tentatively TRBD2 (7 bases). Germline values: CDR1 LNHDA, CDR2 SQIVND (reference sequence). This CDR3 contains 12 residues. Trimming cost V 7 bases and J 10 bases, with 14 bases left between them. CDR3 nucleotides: TGTGCCAGTATCGCACAGGGAGGGGAGCAGTTCTTC. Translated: CASIAQGGEQFF.

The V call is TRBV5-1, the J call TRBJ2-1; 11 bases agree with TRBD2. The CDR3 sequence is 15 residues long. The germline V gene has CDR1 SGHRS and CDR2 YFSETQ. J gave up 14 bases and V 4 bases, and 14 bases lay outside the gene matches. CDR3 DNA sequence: TGCGCCAGCAGCAAGGGGACTAGCGGTGACCTTGGGGAGTTCTTC. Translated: CASSKGTSGDLGEFF.

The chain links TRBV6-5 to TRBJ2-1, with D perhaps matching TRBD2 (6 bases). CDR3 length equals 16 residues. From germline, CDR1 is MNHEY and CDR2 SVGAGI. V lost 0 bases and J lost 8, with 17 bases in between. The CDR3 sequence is CASSYSGRPRQDEQFF. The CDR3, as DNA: TGTGCCAGCAGTTACTCGGGGAGGCCTAGGCAAGATGAGCAGTTCTTC.

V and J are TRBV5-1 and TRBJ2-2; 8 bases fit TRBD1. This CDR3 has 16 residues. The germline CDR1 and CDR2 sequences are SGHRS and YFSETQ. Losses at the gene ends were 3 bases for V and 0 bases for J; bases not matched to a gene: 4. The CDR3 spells CASSSGQVTNTGELFF. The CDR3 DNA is TGCGCCAGCAGCTCGGGACAGGTCACGAACACCGGGGAGCTGTTTTTT.

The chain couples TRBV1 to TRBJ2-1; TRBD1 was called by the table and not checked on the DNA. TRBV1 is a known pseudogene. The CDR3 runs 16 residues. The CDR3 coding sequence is TGCACCAGCAGCCAAGATCAGGGGGAGCACTGCAATGAGCAGTTCTTC. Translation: CTSSQDQGEHCNEQFF.

The CDR3 DNA reads as TGCAGCGTTCACTCGACAGTAAACACTGAAGCTTTCTTT. Translation gives CSVHSTVNTEAFF. V gene TRBV29-1 combines with J gene TRBJ1-1; perhaps TRBD1 as D (5 bases). The CDR3 extends over 13 amino acids. Trimming stripped 5 bases from V and 2 bases from J, with 12 bases between. The V gene's germline CDR1 is SQVTM and CDR2 ANQGSEA. The complete variable domain, with remaining parts taken from reference TRBV29-1 and TRBJ1-1, reads SAVISQKPSRDICQRGTSLTIQCQVDSQVTMMFWYRQQPGQSLTLIATANQGSEATYESGFVIDKFPISRPNLTFSTLTVSNMSPEDSSIYLCSVHSTVNTEAFFGQGTRLTVV.

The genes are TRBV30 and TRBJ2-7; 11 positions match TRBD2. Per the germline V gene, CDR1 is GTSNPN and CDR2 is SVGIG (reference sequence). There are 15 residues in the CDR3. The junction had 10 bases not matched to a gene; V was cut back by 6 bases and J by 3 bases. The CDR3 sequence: CACSGRAVIGYEQYF. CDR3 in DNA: TGTGCCTGTAGCGGGAGGGCCGTTATCGGCTACGAGCAGTACTTC.

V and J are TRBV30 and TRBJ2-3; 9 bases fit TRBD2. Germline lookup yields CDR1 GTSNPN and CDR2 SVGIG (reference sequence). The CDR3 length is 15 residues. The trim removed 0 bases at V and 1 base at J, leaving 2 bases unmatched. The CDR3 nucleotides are TGTGCCTGGAGTGTAGTAGCGGGGGGCACAGATACGCAGTATTTT. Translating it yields CAWSVVAGGTDTQYF.

The CDR3 is CASKTDVTGELFF. CDR3 DNA: TGTGCCAGCAAGACGGATGTGACCGGGGAGCTGTTTTTT. The J gene is TRBJ2-2, the V gene TRBV7-9; D call uncertain. V lost 7 bases, J lost 5 bases, and 11 bases lay in between. The CDR3 loop spans 13 amino acids. The germline V gene encodes CDR1 SEHNR and CDR2 FQNEAQ (reference sequence).

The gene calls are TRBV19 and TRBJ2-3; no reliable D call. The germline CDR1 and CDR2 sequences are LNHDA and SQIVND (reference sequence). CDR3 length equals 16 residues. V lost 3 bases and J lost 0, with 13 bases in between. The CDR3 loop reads CASSIIGASSTDTQYF. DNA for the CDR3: TGTGCCAGTAGTATTATAGGAGCATCTAGCACAGATACGCAGTATTTT.

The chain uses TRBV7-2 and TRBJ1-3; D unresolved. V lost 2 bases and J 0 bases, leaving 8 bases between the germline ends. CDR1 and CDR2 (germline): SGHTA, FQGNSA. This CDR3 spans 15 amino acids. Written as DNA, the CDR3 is TGTGCCAGCAGCTTATACCAGATCTCTGGAAACACCATATATTTT. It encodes CASSLYQISGNTIYF.